This passage covers 21 T cell receptor beta chains from one sample sequenced in a study of OX40 agonist ivuxolimab in advanced cancers. The data were produced by immunoSEQ multiplex PCR, yet TCRdb's version contains in-frame clones alone and is incomplete. The sample yields approximately 100,000 clones, roughly 89% seen once. Sample: CD4+ or CD8+ T cells sorted from blood, taken in a trial of the OX40 agonist ivuxolimab. Receptor source: an adult with an advanced solid tumor such as melanoma, head and neck, liver or kidney cancer.

The chain is built from TRBV9 and TRBJ1-1; 7 bases line up with TRBD1. This CDR3 is 14 amino acids long. CDR1 and CDR2 from the germline V gene are SGDLS and YYNGEE. V gave up 4 bases and J gave up 7 bases; unmatched junction bases: 10. CDR3 amino acids: CASSPPGTVLEAFF. In DNA form, the CDR3 reads TGTGCCAGCAGCCCCCCCGGGACAGTGCTTGAAGCTTTCTTT.

V and J are TRBV5-5 and TRBJ2-3; D unclear. Germline loops: CDR1 SGHKS, CDR2 YYEKEE (reference sequence). This CDR3 has 16 amino acids. V shed 4 bases and J shed 0 bases, with 15 bases lying between them. In DNA form, the CDR3 reads TGTGCCAGCAGCCTGGGTTTGGTCTCTAGCACAGATACGCAGTATTTT. It codes for CASSLGLVSSTDTQYF.

This sequence joins TRBV19 and TRBJ2-2; D might be TRBD1 or TRBD2, each matching 6 bases. Per germline, CDR1 LNHDA and CDR2 SQIVND (reference sequence). The CDR3 sequence is 14 residues long. Trimming removed 5 bases from V and 6 bases from J, with 13 bases in between. The chain's CDR3 is CASSDGGRAGELFF. CDR3 nucleotides: TGTGCCAGTAGTGATGGGGGGCGAGCCGGGGAGCTGTTTTTT.

The CDR3 DNA sequence: TGTGCCAGCAGCTCGATGGGTGCCAGGGGCATGGCAGATACGCAGTATTTT. It encodes CASSSMGARGMADTQYF. The V gene is TRBV11-2, the J gene TRBJ2-3; D is possibly TRBD1 (6 bases). Trimming shortened V by 4 bases and J by 4 bases, and 21 bases separated the two germline ends. The V gene's germline CDR1 is SGHAT and CDR2 FQNNGV. The CDR3 spans 17 residues. Full variable domain (missing parts from reference TRBV11-2 and TRBJ2-3): EAGVAQSPRYKIIEKRQSVAFWCNPISGHATLYWYQQILGQGPKLLIQFQNNGVVDDSQLPKDRFSAERLKGVDSTLKIQPAKLEDSAVYLCASSSMGARGMADTQYFGPGTRLTVL.

The rearrangement joins TRBV5-4 to TRBJ2-1; D unresolved. CDR1 SGHNT and CDR2 YYREEE come from the germline V gene (reference sequence). CDR3 length: 14 residues. V lost 0 bases and J 2 bases, leaving 6 bases between the germline ends. The DNA for the CDR3 is TGTGCCAGCAGCTTGGTGCTTGCCTACAATGAGCAGTTCTTC. It codes for CASSLVLAYNEQFF.

CDR3 amino acids: CASKAEETQYF. The CDR3 nucleotides are TGTGCCAGCAAAGCGGAAGAGACCCAGTACTTC. V gene TRBV2 combines with J gene TRBJ2-5; D perhaps matches TRBD2 (5 bases). V was trimmed by 7 bases and J by 3 bases, leaving 6 bases between them. Per the germline V gene, CDR1 is SNHLY and CDR2 is FYNNEI. The CDR3 is 11 residues long.

This clone was counted a single time. The chain links TRBV6-1 to TRBJ1-2; D unclear. Trimming stripped 4 bases from V and 5 bases from J, with 14 bases between. The CDR3 contains 14 residues. Germline-derived CDR1 and CDR2 are MNHNS and SASEGT. Here the CDR3 reads CASSGRALGYGYTF. CDR3 DNA: TGTGCCAGCAGTGGTAGGGCCCTTGGGTATGGCTACACCTTC.

Concerning this clone itself: The sample has other DNA sequences that encode this CDR3 too. The CDR3 sequence: CASSEYGLAGGAQYF. The CDR3 DNA follows: TGTGCCAGCAGTGAATATGGCCTAGCGGGGGGGGCGCAGTATTTT. The V gene is TRBV25-1, the J gene TRBJ2-3; TRBD2 aligns across 12 bases. Germline V CDR1 and CDR2: MGHDK, SYGVNS. V trimming: 0 bases; J trimming: 10 bases; junction bases outside the gene matches: 5. The CDR3 loop spans 15 amino acids.

The rearrangement links TRBV5-1 to TRBJ1-2, with a possible D match to TRBD1 (5 bases). V lost 4 bases, J lost 8 bases, and 21 bases lay in between. This CDR3 comprises 15 residues. The V gene's germline CDR1 is SGHRS and CDR2 YFSETQ. CDR3 sequence: CASSKARAGLDGYTF. In DNA, the CDR3 is TGCGCCAGCAGCAAAGCCCGGGCAGGGCTTGACGGCTACACCTTC.

V usage is TRBV6-1 and J usage is TRBJ1-2; no clear D gene. Deletions cut 5 bases from V and 8 bases from J, with 12 bases between. The CDR3 spans 12 residues. Germline V CDR1 and CDR2: MNHNS, SASEGT. This CDR3 is CASSNPNTGYTF. CDR3 nucleotide sequence: TGTGCCAGCAGTAACCCTAATACGGGCTACACCTTC.

As DNA, the CDR3 is TGCGCCAGCGGGGGACAGCCCGAAAGTGAAGCTTTCTTT. Translating gives CASGGQPESEAFF. J is TRBJ1-1 and V is TRBV5-1; 7 nucleotides line up with TRBD1. The ends lost 7 bases at V and 7 bases at J; junction bases unmatched: 10. The CDR3 loop spans 13 amino acids. Germline CDR1 SGHRS, CDR2 YFSETQ.

The rearrangement links TRBV27 to TRBJ2-3; no definite D call. CDR3 length: 12 residues. Trimming left V 6 bases short and J 7 bases short, with 11 bases between. Looked up from germline, CDR1 is MNHEY and CDR2 is SMNVEV (reference sequence). The CDR3 DNA reads TGTGCCAGCAGCCTCCTGGGCCATACGCAGTATTTT. This translates into CASSLLGHTQYF.

The chain joins TRBV2 to TRBJ2-5, with 8 nucleotides matching TRBD1. The CDR3 length is 12 residues. V shed 9 bases and J 5 bases; nucleotides not matched to a gene: 5. Germline V gene lookup returns CDR1 SNHLY and CDR2 FYNNEI. CDR3: CARRTGTETQYF. CDR3 coding DNA: TGTGCCAGAAGGACAGGGACGGAGACCCAGTACTTC. The full variable domain, with the rest looked up from reference TRBV2 and TRBJ2-5, is EPEVTQTPSHQVTQMGQEVILRCVPISNHLYFYWYRQILGQKVEFLVSFYNNEISEKSEIFDDQFSVERPDGSNFTLKIRSTKLEDSAMYFCARRTGTETQYFGPGTRLLVL.

This clone was recorded only once. The chain employs TRBV29-1 and TRBJ1-2, with D possibly being TRBD1 (5 bases). The V end was cut by 0 bases, the J end by 8 bases, with 13 bases between. Germline CDR1 is SQVTM and CDR2 is ANQGSEA. The CDR3 spans 13 residues. Here the CDR3 reads CSVEELGVRGYTF. CDR3 nucleotide sequence: TGCAGCGTTGAAGAGTTGGGGGTTCGCGGCTACACCTTC. Full variable domain (missing parts from reference TRBV29-1 and TRBJ1-2): SAVISQKPSRDICQRGTSLTIQCQVDSQVTMMFWYRQQPGQSLTLIATANQGSEATYESGFVIDKFPISRPNLTFSTLTVSNMSPEDSSIYLCSVEELGVRGYTFGSGTRLTVV.

The chain links TRBV5-1 to TRBJ1-5, with D uncertain. Germline values: CDR1 SGHRS, CDR2 YFSETQ. Trimming shortened V by 4 bases and J by 0 bases, and 11 bases separated the two germline ends. The CDR3 length is 15 residues. CDR3 sequence (DNA): TGCGCCAGCAGCCGTACCACGGGTAGCAATCAGCCCCAGCATTTT. Translation gives CASSRTTGSNQPQHF.

The V call is TRBV29-1, the J call TRBJ2-1; TRBD2 is a possible D gene (6 bases). The germline CDR1 and CDR2 sequences are SQVTM and ANQGSEA. Trimming took off 7 bases at V and 10 bases at J, with 14 bases between the two ends. CDR3 length: 11 residues. The CDR3 DNA sequence: TGCAGCGCTGACGGTGCGGGGGAGCAGTTCTTC. Translated: CSADGAGEQFF.

This rearrangement joins TRBV19 to TRBJ1-4, with a possible D match to TRBD1 (5 bases). CDR1 is LNHDA, CDR2 SQIVND, per germline (reference sequence). Trimming removed 4 bases from V and 6 bases from J, with 15 bases in between. The CDR3 is 15 amino acids. CDR3 loop: CASSTGGLLDEKLFF. In nucleotides, the CDR3 is TGTGCCAGTAGTACCGGGGGTTTGCTTGATGAAAAACTGTTTTTT.

The CDR3 DNA is TGCAGTGGGACATTCAAAAACATTCAGTACTTC. Its protein is CSGTFKNIQYF. The chain joins TRBV20-1 to TRBJ2-4, with D tentatively TRBD1 (5 bases). Trimming removed 7 bases at V and 3 bases at J, with 7 bases between. The CDR3 runs 11 residues. In germline, CDR1 is DFQATT, CDR2 SNEGSKA (reference sequence).

The rearrangement links TRBV7-2 to TRBJ1-2; 10 bases are a match to TRBD1. The germline gives CDR1 SGHTA, CDR2 FQGNSA. The CDR3 sequence is 15 residues long. V was clipped by 0 bases and J by 8 bases; unmatched bases: 6. This CDR3 reads CASSLAGTGVGGYTF. CDR3 nucleotides: TGTGCCAGCAGCTTAGCCGGGACAGGGGTTGGCGGCTACACCTTC.

The chain uses TRBV2 and TRBJ2-7; TRBD1 aligns across 8 bases. This CDR3 has 14 residues. V lost 6 bases to trimming and J lost 1 base; unmatched junction nucleotides: 5. Germline assignment: CDR1 SNHLY and CDR2 FYNNEI. The CDR3 region is CASRTQGVSYEQYF. The CDR3 nucleotides are TGTGCCAGCAGAACACAGGGGGTTTCCTACGAGCAGTACTTC.

The J gene is TRBJ1-2, the V gene TRBV5-1; 8 bases are a match to TRBD1. This CDR3 is 15 amino acids long. J lost 8 bases, V lost 4 bases, and 13 bases had no gene match. Germline V gene data show CDR1 as SGHRS and CDR2 as YFSETQ. CDR3 residues: CASSPPLGQGDGYTF. CDR3 bases: TGCGCCAGCAGCCCTCCCCTCGGACAGGGCGACGGCTACACCTTC. The full variable domain, its missing parts supplied by reference TRBV5-1 and TRBJ1-2, is KAGVTQTPRYLIKTRGQQVTLSCSPISGHRSVSWYQQTPGQGLQFLFEYFSETQRNKGNFPGRFSGRQFSNSRSEMNVSTLELGDSALYLCASSPPLGQGDGYTFGSGTRLTVV.